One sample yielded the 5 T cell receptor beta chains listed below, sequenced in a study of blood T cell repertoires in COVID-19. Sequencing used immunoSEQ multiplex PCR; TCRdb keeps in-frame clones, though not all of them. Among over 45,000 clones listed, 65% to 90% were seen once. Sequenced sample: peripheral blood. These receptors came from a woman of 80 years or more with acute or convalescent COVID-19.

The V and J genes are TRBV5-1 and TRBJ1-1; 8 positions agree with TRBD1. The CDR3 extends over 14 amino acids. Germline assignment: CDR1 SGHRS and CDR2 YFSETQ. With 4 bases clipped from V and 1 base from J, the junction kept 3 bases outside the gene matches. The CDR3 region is CASSGQGANTEAFF. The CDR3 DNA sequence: TGCGCCAGCAGCGGACAGGGAGCGAACACTGAAGCTTTCTTT.

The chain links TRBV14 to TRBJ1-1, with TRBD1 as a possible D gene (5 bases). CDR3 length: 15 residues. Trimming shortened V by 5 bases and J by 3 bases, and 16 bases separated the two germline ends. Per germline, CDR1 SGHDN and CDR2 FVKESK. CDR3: CASSLGVARYTEAFF. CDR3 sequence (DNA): TGTGCCAGCAGCTTAGGGGTTGCCCGTTACACTGAAGCTTTCTTT.

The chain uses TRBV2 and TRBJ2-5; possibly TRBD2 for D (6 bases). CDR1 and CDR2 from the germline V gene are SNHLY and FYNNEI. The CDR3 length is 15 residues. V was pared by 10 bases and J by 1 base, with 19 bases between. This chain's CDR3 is CATSRAGYPQETQYF. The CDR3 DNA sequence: TGTGCCACCAGCCGGGCGGGGTATCCCCAAGAGACCCAGTACTTC. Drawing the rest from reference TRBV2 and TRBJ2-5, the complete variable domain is EPEVTQTPSHQVTQMGQEVILRCVPISNHLYFYWYRQILGQKVEFLVSFYNNEISEKSEIFDDQFSVERPDGSNFTLKIRSTKLEDSAMYFCATSRAGYPQETQYFGPGTRLLVL.

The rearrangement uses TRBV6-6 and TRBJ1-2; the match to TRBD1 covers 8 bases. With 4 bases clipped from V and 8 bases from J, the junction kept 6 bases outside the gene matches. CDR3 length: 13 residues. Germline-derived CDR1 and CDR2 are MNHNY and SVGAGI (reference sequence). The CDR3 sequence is CASSSTGQGGYTF. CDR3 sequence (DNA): TGTGCCAGCAGTTCTACCGGACAGGGAGGCTACACCTTC.

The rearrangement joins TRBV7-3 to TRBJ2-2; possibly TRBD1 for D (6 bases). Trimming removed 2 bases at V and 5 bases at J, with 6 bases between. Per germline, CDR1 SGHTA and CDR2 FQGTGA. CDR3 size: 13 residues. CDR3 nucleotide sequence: TGTGCCAGCAGCTTACAGGGGACCGGGGAGCTGTTTTTT. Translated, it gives CASSLQGTGELFF.